This is a list of T cell receptor beta chains from one sample in a study of cytomegalovirus exposure and HLA in healthy donors. Assay: immunoSEQ multiplex PCR; the TCRdb copy retains only in-frame clones and omits some. The sample lists more than 250,000 clones; more than 80% were seen once. Sequencing was performed on PBMCs. These TCRs come from a woman between 18 and 30 years old in good health and CMV-seronegative. CDR3s include the opening cysteine and the closing phenylalanine or tryptophan. Fields, in order: CDR3 protein, D gene, J gene, V gene. A D gene is named only where the DNA matches it firmly.

CDR3aa: CAISRASGSDEQFF; d_gene: TRBD2; j_gene: TRBJ2-1; v_gene: TRBV10-3
CDR3aa: CASSFRTGAGGANVLTF; d_gene: .; j_gene: TRBJ2-6; v_gene: TRBV11-1
CDR3aa: CSAILNYGYTF; d_gene: .; j_gene: TRBJ1-2; v_gene: TRBV20-1
CDR3aa: CASSQDLGTGYEQYF; d_gene: .; j_gene: TRBJ2-7; v_gene: TRBV4-1
CDR3aa: CASSSWRAGGYTF; d_gene: .; j_gene: TRBJ1-2; v_gene: TRBV5-6
CDR3aa: CASSLAEGETQYF; d_gene: .; j_gene: TRBJ2-5; v_gene: TRBV5-4
CDR3aa: CASSKSGRGETQYF; d_gene: TRBD2; j_gene: TRBJ2-5; v_gene: TRBV7-9
CDR3aa: CASSGYEGSFF; d_gene: .; j_gene: TRBJ2-1; v_gene: TRBV2
CDR3aa: CAWSVPSGSLSSHEQFF; d_gene: TRBD2; j_gene: TRBJ2-1; v_gene: TRBV30
CDR3aa: CSVEGTSGNLYEQYF; d_gene: TRBD2; j_gene: TRBJ2-7; v_gene: TRBV29-1
CDR3aa: CASRQGSGFYEQYF; d_gene: .; j_gene: TRBJ2-7; v_gene: TRBV6-5
CDR3aa: CASSSGGPALQGYEQYF; d_gene: .; j_gene: TRBJ2-7; v_gene: TRBV5-6
CDR3aa: CASSQDGQGRSEKLFF; d_gene: .; j_gene: TRBJ1-4; v_gene: TRBV4-2
CDR3aa: CASSLRRGSNNEQFF; d_gene: .; j_gene: TRBJ2-1; v_gene: TRBV27
CDR3aa: CASRGVGGAWHTEAFF; d_gene: .; j_gene: TRBJ1-1; v_gene: TRBV2
CDR3aa: CASSYVAGGTDTQYF; d_gene: .; j_gene: TRBJ2-3; v_gene: TRBV6-6
CDR3aa: CASAPPNPGNTEAFF; d_gene: .; j_gene: TRBJ1-1; v_gene: TRBV14
CDR3aa: CASSLGQVGYGYTF; d_gene: .; j_gene: TRBJ1-2; v_gene: TRBV7-9
CDR3aa: CASSNNSRSAGGRGEQYF; d_gene: .; j_gene: TRBJ2-7; v_gene: TRBV21-1
CDR3aa: CASSSGTSWNEQFF; d_gene: TRBD2; j_gene: TRBJ2-1; v_gene: TRBV4-1
CDR3aa: CASSEYAGVDEQFF; d_gene: .; j_gene: TRBJ2-1; v_gene: TRBV2
CDR3aa: CASSLYGGPLTYGYTF; d_gene: .; j_gene: TRBJ1-2; v_gene: TRBV28
CDR3aa: CASSLSAQGGDGYTF; d_gene: .; j_gene: TRBJ1-2; v_gene: TRBV7-2
CDR3aa: CASSERWTAEQYF; d_gene: .; j_gene: TRBJ2-7; v_gene: TRBV2
CDR3aa: CASSQDRASGAPREQFF; d_gene: TRBD2; j_gene: TRBJ2-1; v_gene: TRBV4-2
CDR3aa: CASSVGTSGQYWDNEQFF; d_gene: TRBD2; j_gene: TRBJ2-1; v_gene: TRBV9
CDR3aa: CASSQTGIATEAFF; d_gene: .; j_gene: TRBJ1-1; v_gene: TRBV7-2
CDR3aa: CASSFNADQPQHF; d_gene: .; j_gene: TRBJ1-5; v_gene: TRBV13
CDR3aa: CSVAREAKNIQYF; d_gene: .; j_gene: TRBJ2-4; v_gene: TRBV29-1
CDR3aa: CASSRMRLAGGPGEQYF; d_gene: TRBD2; j_gene: TRBJ2-7; v_gene: TRBV5-1
CDR3aa: CASSTRYGQFF; d_gene: .; j_gene: TRBJ2-1; v_gene: TRBV6-5
CDR3aa: CSVVASGANVLTF; d_gene: .; j_gene: TRBJ2-6; v_gene: TRBV29-1
CDR3aa: CASSVLPGQGSREQYF; d_gene: TRBD1; j_gene: TRBJ2-7; v_gene: TRBV9
CDR3aa: CASSRTSGRAYTDTQYF; d_gene: TRBD2; j_gene: TRBJ2-3; v_gene: TRBV7-6
CDR3aa: CASSGGTSGNIYNEQFF; d_gene: TRBD2; j_gene: TRBJ2-1; v_gene: TRBV2
CDR3aa: CASSPGLAVDEQFF; d_gene: TRBD2; j_gene: TRBJ2-1; v_gene: TRBV11-3
CDR3aa: CASRTGGGNQPQHF; d_gene: TRBD1; j_gene: TRBJ1-5; v_gene: TRBV28
CDR3aa: CASTPPAYNEQFF; d_gene: .; j_gene: TRBJ2-1; v_gene: TRBV2
CDR3aa: CAISLTNNEQFF; d_gene: .; j_gene: TRBJ2-1; v_gene: TRBV10-3
CDR3aa: CASSPGEQETQYF; d_gene: .; j_gene: TRBJ2-5; v_gene: TRBV5-1
CDR3aa: CASSYRGVIGYEQFF; d_gene: TRBD2; j_gene: TRBJ2-1; v_gene: TRBV27
CDR3aa: CASSPTSEHSYEQYF; d_gene: TRBD2; j_gene: TRBJ2-7; v_gene: TRBV7-3
CDR3aa: CASSLDQTRNGYTF; d_gene: .; j_gene: TRBJ1-2; v_gene: TRBV7-2
CDR3aa: CASSPTSGSLFF; d_gene: TRBD2; j_gene: TRBJ2-2; v_gene: TRBV6-5
CDR3aa: CASSQGLLNEQYF; d_gene: TRBD2; j_gene: TRBJ2-7; v_gene: TRBV4-3
CDR3aa: CASSLLSGQGYEQYF; d_gene: TRBD1; j_gene: TRBJ2-7; v_gene: TRBV27
CDR3aa: CASSVDSDFLVSGNTIYF; d_gene: .; j_gene: TRBJ1-3; v_gene: TRBV9
CDR3aa: CASSPSTGGEGSGYTF; d_gene: TRBD1; j_gene: TRBJ1-2; v_gene: TRBV18
CDR3aa: CASSPTSGSTYEQYF; d_gene: TRBD2; j_gene: TRBJ2-7; v_gene: TRBV28
CDR3aa: CASSPRTGTLFDGYTF; d_gene: TRBD1; j_gene: TRBJ1-2; v_gene: TRBV9
CDR3aa: CASSFAGAYNEQFF; d_gene: TRBD2; j_gene: TRBJ2-1; v_gene: TRBV7-2
CDR3aa: CASSVNSGLATYEQYF; d_gene: TRBD2; j_gene: TRBJ2-7; v_gene: TRBV9
CDR3aa: CASSPSSYEQYF; d_gene: .; j_gene: TRBJ2-7; v_gene: TRBV27
CDR3aa: CASSPREAAYEQYF; d_gene: .; j_gene: TRBJ2-7; v_gene: TRBV27